These 13 T cell receptor beta chains were sequenced from one sample in a study of shared clonotypes between healthy human individuals. TCRdb's table, derived via immunoSEQ multiplex PCR, lists solely in-frame clones and lacks some. The profile covers about 2 million clones, with roughly 94% appearing a single time and 0.13% taken by the ten largest. The material sequenced was naive CD4+ T cells sorted from blood. Subset: CD45RA+ positively selected. The receptor source for this set is a man between 18 and 35 years old in good health.

Only a few counts were recorded for this clone. CDR3 in amino acids: CASSESIGGQQYF. The DNA for the CDR3 is TGCGCCAGCAGTGAGTCGATAGGAGGACAGCAGTACTTC. The chain uses TRBV10-1 and TRBJ2-7, with TRBD2 as a possible D gene (5 bases). The CDR3 contains 13 residues. Per the germline V gene, CDR1 is WNHNN and CDR2 is SYGVQD (reference sequence). V lost 0 bases and J 8 bases, leaving 11 bases between the germline ends.

The chain recombines TRBV10-3 with TRBJ2-1; TRBD2 aligns across 11 bases. The germline V gene has CDR1 ENHRY and CDR2 SYGVKD. The CDR3 runs to 15 residues. The J segment lost 7 bases and the V segment lost 2 bases, leaving 4 bases of the junction unmatched. The CDR3 protein is CAISEGGLADNEQFF. CDR3 in DNA: TGTGCCATCAGTGAGGGGGGACTAGCGGATAATGAGCAGTTCTTC.

The rearrangement links TRBV6-6 to TRBJ2-2, with 7 bases fitting TRBD2. V lost 4 bases to trimming and J lost 3 bases; unmatched junction nucleotides: 5. The CDR3 loop spans 15 amino acids. CDR1 and CDR2 (germline): MNHNY, SVGAGI (reference sequence). CDR3 DNA sequence: TGTGCCAGCAGTTCAAGGACTAGAGACACCGGGGAGCTGTTTTTT. As protein: CASSSRTRDTGELFF.

The chain couples TRBV2 to TRBJ1-5, with 9 bases aligning to TRBD1. Per the germline V gene, CDR1 is SNHLY and CDR2 is FYNNEI. Trimming removed 4 bases from V and 6 bases from J; junction bases left unmatched: 7. The CDR3 extends over 15 amino acids. The CDR3 region is CASSVGTGSGQPQHF. In DNA, the CDR3 is TGTGCCAGCAGTGTCGGGACAGGGAGTGGTCAGCCCCAGCATTTT.

This sequence joins TRBV6-5 and TRBJ2-5; D ambiguous. V lost 8 bases and J 5 bases, leaving 24 bases between the germline ends. Per the germline V gene, CDR1 is MNHEY and CDR2 is SVGAGI. This CDR3 spans 16 amino acids. The DNA of the CDR3 is TGTGCCAGCCGTTTAGGAAGGATCGCTCTAGGGGAGACCCAGTACTTC. It codes for CASRLGRIALGETQYF.

V usage is TRBV5-6 and J usage is TRBJ1-2, with no clear D. Trimming removed 2 bases at V and 4 bases at J, with 15 bases between. The germline CDR1 and CDR2 sequences are SGHDT and YYEEEE. This CDR3 is 15 amino acids long. The DNA of the CDR3 is TGTGCCAGCAGCTTCAACGGTTTGGGATTCTATGGCTACACCTTC. Residues: CASSFNGLGFYGYTF.

Details on this clone: The same CDR3 is also encoded by other DNA sequences in this sample. The chain employs TRBV5-1 and TRBJ1-1; 8 bases line up with TRBD1. V lost 4 bases to trimming and J lost 2 bases; unmatched junction nucleotides: 4. CDR1 SGHRS and CDR2 YFSETQ come from the germline V gene. CDR3 length: 14 residues. The CDR3 DNA follows: TGCGCCAGCAGCCACGGACAGGGAAACACTGAAGCTTTCTTT. It codes for CASSHGQGNTEAFF.

This rearrangement joins TRBV28 to TRBJ1-1; weak D call: TRBD1 (5 bases). Germline assignment: CDR1 MDHEN and CDR2 SYDVKM. Trimming took off 10 bases at V and 4 bases at J, with 16 bases between the two ends. This CDR3 contains 13 residues. CDR3 DNA: TGTGCCACCCAGACTGAAGGGGCCACTGAAGCTTTCTTT. Its protein is CATQTEGATEAFF.

This chain uses TRBV5-1 with TRBJ1-1, with unresolved D. This CDR3 is 15 amino acids long. V lost 0 bases to trimming and J lost 5 bases, with 14 bases between them. Germline CDR1 reads SGHRS; CDR2 reads YFSETQ. The CDR3 reads CASSLDEGGGTEAFF. DNA for the CDR3: TGCGCCAGCAGCTTGGATGAGGGTGGAGGGACTGAAGCTTTCTTT.

This chain connects TRBV27 to TRBJ1-6; 9 bases fit TRBD1. V lost 5 bases and J lost 7; bases outside the gene matches: 3. This CDR3 is built from 14 residues. Per the germline V gene, CDR1 is MNHEY and CDR2 is SMNVEV (reference sequence). The CDR3 nucleotides are TGTGCCAGCAGTAGGACAGGGGAGAATTCACCCCTCCACTTT. This sequence encodes CASSRTGENSPLHF.

The genes are TRBV9 and TRBJ1-3, with a weak D call TRBD1 (5 bases). Trimming left V 5 bases short and J 2 bases short, with 8 bases between. This CDR3 region has 13 residues. CDR1 SGDLS and CDR2 YYNGEE come from the germline V gene. CDR3 in DNA: TGTGCCAGCAGACAGGACGCTGGAAACACCATATATTTT. This codes for CASRQDAGNTIYF.

This clone was observed at least ten times. The chain combines TRBV25-1 with TRBJ1-2; TRBD1 matches 8 bases. CDR3 length: 14 residues. CDR1 and CDR2 (germline): MGHDK, SYGVNS. Trimming cost V 8 bases and J 2 bases; bases outside gene matches: 7. CDR3 in DNA: TGTGCCAGCGGCCGGACAGGGAAAAACTATGGCTACACCTTC. Its translation is CASGRTGKNYGYTF.

CDR3 sequence (DNA): TGTGCCAGCTCACCGTTGCAGGGACTGGCCACCGGGGAGCTGTTTTTT. Residues: CASSPLQGLATGELFF. The rearrangement joins TRBV18 to TRBJ2-2; maybe TRBD2 (6 bases). V was trimmed by 3 bases and J by 4 bases, leaving 15 bases between them. CDR1 KGHSH and CDR2 LQKENI come from the germline V gene. This CDR3 contains 16 residues. Drawing the rest from reference TRBV18 and TRBJ2-2, the complete variable domain is NAGVMQNPRHLVRRRGQEARLRCSPMKGHSHVYWYRQLPEEGLKFMVYLQKENIIDESGMPKERFSAEFPKEGPSILRIQQVVRGDSAAYFCASSPLQGLATGELFFGEGSRLTVL.